One and the same sample provided the 16 T cell receptor beta chains below, sequenced in a study of control samples from healthy donors and cancer patients. Data came from immunoSEQ multiplex PCR; TCRdb stores just in-frame clones and leaves some out. The sample contains roughly 220,000 clones, about 94% of which appear only once. Material for sequencing was blood. Receptors originate from a man aged 50-59 years in good health.

CDR3 in amino acids: CASSFEGGEKLFF. In nucleotides, the CDR3 is TGTGCCAGTAGTTTCGAAGGAGGGGAAAAACTGTTTTTT. The chain joins TRBV19 to TRBJ1-4, with unresolved D. The V end was cut by 5 bases, the J end by 8 bases, with 12 bases between. This CDR3 has 13 amino acids. The germline CDR1 and CDR2 sequences are LNHDA and SQIVND (reference sequence).

The rearrangement joins TRBV18 to TRBJ1-5; weak D call: TRBD1 (6 bases). Germline V CDR1 and CDR2: KGHSH, LQKENI. This CDR3 contains 13 residues. Between the trimmed V and J ends, which lost 6 bases and 11 bases, there was a span of 17 bases. The CDR3 nucleotides are TGTGCCAGCTCGCCGGATGGGGGCAGGGCCCAGCATTTT. Protein sequence: CASSPDGGRAQHF.

The chain joins TRBV18 to TRBJ1-5, with TRBD1 identical over 7 bases. In germline, CDR1 is KGHSH, CDR2 LQKENI. Trimming removed 2 bases from V and 7 bases from J; junction bases left unmatched: 11. The CDR3 runs to 16 residues. This CDR3 is CASSPSGTALRQPQHF. CDR3 in DNA: TGTGCCAGCTCACCATCGGGGACAGCCTTGAGGCAGCCCCAGCATTTT.

This rearrangement joins TRBV5-5 to TRBJ2-6; 12 bases map to TRBD1. This CDR3 region has 17 residues. The V gene's germline CDR1 is SGHKS and CDR2 YYEKEE (reference sequence). With V trimmed by 4 bases and J by 4 bases, 6 bases remained unmatched. In DNA, the CDR3 is TGTGCCAGCAGCCCCGGGACAGGGGGCCTCGGGGCCAACGTCCTGACTTTC. Its translation: CASSPGTGGLGANVLTF.

This chain joins TRBV6-6 and TRBJ2-7; possible D gene TRBD2, 6 bases. The CDR3 runs to 15 residues. Germline CDR1 is MNHNY and CDR2 is SVGAGI (reference sequence). V lost 2 bases to trimming and J lost 6 bases, with 17 bases between them. Here the CDR3 reads CASSYGGVRGSEQYV. The CDR3 DNA sequence: TGTGCCAGCAGTTACGGCGGGGTTCGAGGAAGCGAGCAGTACGTC.

The V call is TRBV6-5, the J call TRBJ1-6; no clear D. V shed 7 bases and J shed 8 bases, with 18 bases lying between them. CDR1 is MNHEY and CDR2 is SVGAGI in the germline V gene. CDR3 length: 15 amino acids. The CDR3 loop reads CASTLSRVADSPLHF. The CDR3 DNA follows: TGTGCCAGCACCCTTTCCCGGGTAGCTGATTCACCCCTCCACTTT.

This chain uses TRBV19 with TRBJ1-2; D unclear. Germline CDR1 is LNHDA and CDR2 is SQIVND (reference sequence). V was clipped by 1 base and J by 1 base, with 10 bases between them. The CDR3 length is 15 residues. CDR3 coding DNA: TGTGCCAGTAGTATAGCTGGACGGAGTAACTATGGCTACACCTTC. This translates into CASSIAGRSNYGYTF.

The chain recombines TRBV7-2 with TRBJ2-1; 9 positions match TRBD1. Germline V CDR1 and CDR2: SGHTA, FQGNSA. The V and J ends lost 4 bases and 8 bases, in that order; junction bases with no gene match: 6. The CDR3 has 14 amino acids. The CDR3 region is CASSSGTGRDEQFF. In DNA form, the CDR3 reads TGTGCCAGCAGCTCGGGGACAGGGAGGGATGAGCAGTTCTTC.

The chain carries TRBV11-3 and TRBJ2-3; the D gene could be TRBD1 or TRBD2 (5 bases each). There are 16 residues in the CDR3. The V and J ends lost 1 base and 0 bases respectively, with 11 bases between them. The V gene's germline CDR1 is SGHNT and CDR2 YENEEA. The CDR3 region has the DNA TGTGCCAGCAGCTTAGGGGACGGCGGGAGCACAGATACGCAGTATTTT. Amino acid sequence: CASSLGDGGSTDTQYF.

The chain recombines TRBV19 with TRBJ1-2, with 8 bases aligning to TRBD1. The CDR3 extends over 17 amino acids. From germline, CDR1 is LNHDA and CDR2 SQIVND (reference sequence). V gave up 6 bases and J gave up 8 bases; unmatched junction bases: 20. The DNA for the CDR3 is TGTGCCAGTAGACCGATGGGGCAGGGGGCCCATATCAAGGGCTACACCTTC. Encoded protein: CASRPMGQGAHIKGYTF.

The chain is built from TRBV19 and TRBJ1-5, with D uncertain. This CDR3 contains 15 residues. Germline V gives CDR1 LNHDA, CDR2 SQIVND (reference sequence). V was trimmed by 6 bases and J by 2 bases, leaving 14 bases between them. The CDR3 sequence: CASSTHGRGNQPQHF. The CDR3, as DNA: TGTGCCAGTAGCACTCACGGTAGGGGCAATCAGCCCCAGCATTTT.

The CDR3 spells CASSLRQANEKLFF. CDR3 sequence (DNA): TGTGCCAGCAGCCTCAGACAGGCTAATGAAAAACTGTTTTTT. The chain recombines TRBV5-6 with TRBJ1-4, with a possible D match to TRBD1 (6 bases). V dropped 4 bases and J dropped 3 bases, with 10 bases sitting between them. Germline lookup yields CDR1 SGHDT and CDR2 YYEEEE. The CDR3 length is 14 residues.

This chain uses TRBV7-2 with TRBJ1-1; maybe TRBD1 (5 bases). Trimming removed 5 bases at V and 3 bases at J, with 13 bases between. Germline CDR1 reads SGHTA; CDR2 reads FQGNSA. The CDR3 consists of 14 residues. The CDR3 region has the DNA TGTGCCAGCAGCATGCGGGGAGGGGACACTGAAGCTTTCTTT. This codes for CASSMRGGDTEAFF. The entire variable domain, with the rest obtained from reference TRBV7-2 and TRBJ1-1, is as follows: GAGVSQSPSNKVTEKGKDVELRCDPISGHTALYWYRQSLGQGLEFLIYFQGNSAPDKSGLPSDRFSAERTGGSVSTLTIQRTQQEDSAVYLCASSMRGGDTEAFFGQGTRLTVV.

This clone was seen once. The chain links TRBV11-2 to TRBJ2-1, with D maybe TRBD2 (7 bases). The V end lost 8 bases, the J end lost 7 bases, and 18 bases lay between the germline ends. CDR1 and CDR2 from the germline V gene are SGHAT and FQNNGV. This CDR3 has 14 amino acids. DNA of the CDR3: TGTGCCAGCTCCAAAGGGGGGGGAGGGAATGAGCAGTTCTTC. Protein sequence: CASSKGGGGNEQFF.

The rearrangement joins TRBV28 to TRBJ1-5; D gene unclear. CDR1 is MDHEN, CDR2 SYDVKM, per germline. Between the trimmed V and J ends, which lost 5 bases and 4 bases, there was a span of 18 bases. This CDR3 contains 16 residues. The CDR3 DNA is TGTGCCAGCAGTCCCTCTAACACGCGAGGAAATCAGCCCCAGCATTTT. This translates into CASSPSNTRGNQPQHF.

Points on this clone: This specimen includes other DNA sequences encoding the same CDR3. The chain is built from TRBV28 and TRBJ1-5; D remains unclear. V lost 7 bases and J 2 bases, leaving 6 bases between the germline ends. CDR1 and CDR2 from the germline V gene are MDHEN and SYDVKM. The CDR3 totals 12 residues. The CDR3 region is CASTQGNQPQHF. The DNA of the CDR3 is TGTGCCAGCACTCAGGGCAATCAGCCCCAGCATTTT.